The present T cell receptor beta chain was sequenced within a study of T cell repertoires in aging, cancer and after chemotherapy. Study-wide background: Clear clonal overlap appeared across healthy donor samples taken over several months to years. Overall study findings and caveats: Loss of evenness, beyond lost richness, contributed to age-related TCR diversity decline in cancer patients. Compared with age-matched healthy donors, untreated hematological or solid cancer patients showed higher blood TCR clonality.

Amplification of TCR beta used genomic DNA extracted from peripheral blood. A mixed TRB-A/B primer pool amplified rearranged TRB by multiplex touch-down PCR. TCRdb analysed the multiplex PCR reads with MiXCR anew, one entry per CDR3 protein. The top ten hold 3.2% of the sample, which has around 10,000 distinct CDR3 sequences, more than 25% seen once. A remark on this clonotype: Its antigen is unknown.

V dropped 3 bases and J dropped 5 bases, with 21 bases sitting between them. Per germline, CDR1 SGHNT and CDR2 YYREEE (reference sequence). CDR3 length equals 16 residues. The V gene is TRBV5-4, the J gene TRBJ2-7; tentatively, D is TRBD1 (5 bases). Material: blood. The sequence was collected from a human donor in good health. The CDR3 loop reads CASSSGESRVRNEQYF. The CDR3 region has the DNA TGTGCCAGCAGCTCCGGAGAGAGCAGGGTGAGGAACGAGCAGTACTTC.